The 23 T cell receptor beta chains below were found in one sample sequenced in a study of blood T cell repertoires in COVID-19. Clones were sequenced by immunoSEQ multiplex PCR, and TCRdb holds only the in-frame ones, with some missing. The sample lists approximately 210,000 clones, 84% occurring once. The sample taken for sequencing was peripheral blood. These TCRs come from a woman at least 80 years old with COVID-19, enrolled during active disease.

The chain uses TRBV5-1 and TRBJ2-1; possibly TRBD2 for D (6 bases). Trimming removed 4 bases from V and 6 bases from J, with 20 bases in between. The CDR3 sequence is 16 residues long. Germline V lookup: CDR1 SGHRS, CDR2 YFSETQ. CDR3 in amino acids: CASSPAAGHWGNEQFF. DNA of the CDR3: TGCGCCAGCAGCCCTGCGGCGGGGCATTGGGGCAATGAGCAGTTCTTC.

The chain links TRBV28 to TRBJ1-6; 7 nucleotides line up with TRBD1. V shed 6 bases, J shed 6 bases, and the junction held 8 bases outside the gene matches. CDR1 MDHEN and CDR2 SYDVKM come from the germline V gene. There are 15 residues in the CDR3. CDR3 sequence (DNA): TGTGCCAGCAGACCACCCGACAGGGTTAATTCACCCCTCCACTTT. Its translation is CASRPPDRVNSPLHF.

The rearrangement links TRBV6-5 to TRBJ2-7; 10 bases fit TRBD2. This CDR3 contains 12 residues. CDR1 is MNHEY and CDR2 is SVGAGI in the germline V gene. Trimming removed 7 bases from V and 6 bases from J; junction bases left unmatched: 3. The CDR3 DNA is TGTGCCAGCACCCGACTAGCGGGCGAGCAGTACTTC. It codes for CASTRLAGEQYF.

CDR3 in amino acids: CAATGGVDGYTF. The CDR3 nucleotides are TGTGCCGCAACCGGGGGGGTTGACGGCTACACCTTC. J is TRBJ1-2 and V is TRBV21-1. TRBV21-1 is a pseudogene. This CDR3 region has 12 residues.

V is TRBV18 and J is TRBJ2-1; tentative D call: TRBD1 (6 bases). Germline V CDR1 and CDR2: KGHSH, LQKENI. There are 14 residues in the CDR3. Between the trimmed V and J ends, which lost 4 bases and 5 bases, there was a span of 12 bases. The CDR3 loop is CASSQYRDNNEQFF. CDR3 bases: TGTGCCAGCTCACAATACCGGGACAACAATGAGCAGTTCTTC. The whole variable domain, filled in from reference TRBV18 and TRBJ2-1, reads NAGVMQNPRHLVRRRGQEARLRCSPMKGHSHVYWYRQLPEEGLKFMVYLQKENIIDESGMPKERFSAEFPKEGPSILRIQQVVRGDSAAYFCASSQYRDNNEQFFGPGTRLTVL.

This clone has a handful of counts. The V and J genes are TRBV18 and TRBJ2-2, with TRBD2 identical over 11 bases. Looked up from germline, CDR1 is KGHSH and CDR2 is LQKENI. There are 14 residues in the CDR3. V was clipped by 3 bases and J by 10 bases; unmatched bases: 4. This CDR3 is CASSPTSGATELFF. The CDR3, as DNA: TGTGCCAGCTCACCGACTAGCGGGGCCACGGAGCTGTTTTTT. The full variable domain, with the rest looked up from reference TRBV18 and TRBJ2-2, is NAGVMQNPRHLVRRRGQEARLRCSPMKGHSHVYWYRQLPEEGLKFMVYLQKENIIDESGMPKERFSAEFPKEGPSILRIQQVVRGDSAAYFCASSPTSGATELFFGEGSRLTVL.

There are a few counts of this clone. The DNA for the CDR3 is TGTGCCAGCAGCCAAGATGGGGCCAGGGGATTTGATGGCTACACCTTC. Amino acid sequence: CASSQDGARGFDGYTF. V and J are TRBV4-2 and TRBJ1-2; TRBD1 is a possible D gene (6 bases). CDR3 length: 16 amino acids. CDR1 LGHNA and CDR2 YNFKEQ come from the germline V gene. Trimming shortened V by 0 bases and J by 6 bases, and 17 bases separated the two germline ends.

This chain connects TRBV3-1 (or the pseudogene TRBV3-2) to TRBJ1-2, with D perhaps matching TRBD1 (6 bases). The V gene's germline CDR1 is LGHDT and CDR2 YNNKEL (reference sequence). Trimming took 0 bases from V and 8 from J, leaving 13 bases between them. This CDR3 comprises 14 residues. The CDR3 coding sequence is TGTGCCAGCAGCCAAGATAGCACAGGGCGAGGCTACACCTTC. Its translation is CASSQDSTGRGYTF.

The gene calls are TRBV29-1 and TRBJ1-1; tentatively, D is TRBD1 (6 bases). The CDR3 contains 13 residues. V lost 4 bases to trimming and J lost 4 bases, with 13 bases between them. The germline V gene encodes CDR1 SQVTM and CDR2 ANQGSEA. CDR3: CSVGQGSGTEAFF. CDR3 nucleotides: TGCAGCGTTGGCCAGGGGAGTGGCACTGAAGCTTTCTTT.

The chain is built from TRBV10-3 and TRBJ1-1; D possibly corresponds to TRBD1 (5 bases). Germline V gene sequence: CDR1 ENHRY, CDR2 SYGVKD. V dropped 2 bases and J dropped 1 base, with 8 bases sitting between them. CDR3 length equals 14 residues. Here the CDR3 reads CAISEGGANTEAFF. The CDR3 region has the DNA TGTGCCATCAGTGAGGGTGGGGCGAACACTGAAGCTTTCTTT.

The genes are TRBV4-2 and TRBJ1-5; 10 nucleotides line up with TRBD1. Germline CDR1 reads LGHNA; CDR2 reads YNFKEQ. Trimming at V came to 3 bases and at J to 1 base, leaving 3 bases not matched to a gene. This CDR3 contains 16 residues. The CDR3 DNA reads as TGTGCCAGCAGCCAGCGACAGGGGGCGAGCAATCAGCCCCAGCATTTT. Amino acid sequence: CASSQRQGASNQPQHF.

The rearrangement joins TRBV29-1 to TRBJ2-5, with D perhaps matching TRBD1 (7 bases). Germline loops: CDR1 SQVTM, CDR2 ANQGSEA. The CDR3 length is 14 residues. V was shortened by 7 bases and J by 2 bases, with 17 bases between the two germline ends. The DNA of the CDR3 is TGCAGCGCCCTTGGCGGGACAGTACAAGAGACCCAGTACTTC. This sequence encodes CSALGGTVQETQYF.

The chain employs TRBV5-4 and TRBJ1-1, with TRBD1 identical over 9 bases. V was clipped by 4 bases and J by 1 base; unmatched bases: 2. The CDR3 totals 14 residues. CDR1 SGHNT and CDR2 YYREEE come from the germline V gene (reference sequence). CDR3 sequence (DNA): TGTGCCAGCAGCCGGGGACAGGGGAACACTGAAGCTTTCTTT. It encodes CASSRGQGNTEAFF.

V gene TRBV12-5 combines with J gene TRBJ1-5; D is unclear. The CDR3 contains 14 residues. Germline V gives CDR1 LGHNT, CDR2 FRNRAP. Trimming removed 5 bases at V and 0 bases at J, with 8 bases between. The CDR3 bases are TGTGCTAGTGGTCTCGGGAGTAGCAATCAGCCCCAGCATTTT. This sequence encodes CASGLGSSNQPQHF.

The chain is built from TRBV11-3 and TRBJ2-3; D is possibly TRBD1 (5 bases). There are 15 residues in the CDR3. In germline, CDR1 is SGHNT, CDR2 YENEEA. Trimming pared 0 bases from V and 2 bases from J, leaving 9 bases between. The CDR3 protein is CASSLDSGSTDTQYF. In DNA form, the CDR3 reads TGTGCCAGCAGCTTAGATTCAGGGTCCACAGATACGCAGTATTTT. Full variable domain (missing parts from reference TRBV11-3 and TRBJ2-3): EAGVVQSPRYKIIEKKQPVAFWCNPISGHNTLYWYLQNLGQGPELLIRYENEEAVDDSQLPKDRFSAERLKGVDSTLKIQPAELGDSAVYLCASSLDSGSTDTQYFGPGTRLTVL.

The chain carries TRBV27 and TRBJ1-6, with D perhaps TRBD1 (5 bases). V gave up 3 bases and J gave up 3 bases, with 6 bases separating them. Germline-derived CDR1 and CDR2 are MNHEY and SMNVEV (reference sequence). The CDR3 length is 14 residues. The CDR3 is CASSLQGYNSPLHF. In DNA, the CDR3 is TGTGCCAGCAGTTTGCAGGGCTATAATTCACCCCTCCACTTT.

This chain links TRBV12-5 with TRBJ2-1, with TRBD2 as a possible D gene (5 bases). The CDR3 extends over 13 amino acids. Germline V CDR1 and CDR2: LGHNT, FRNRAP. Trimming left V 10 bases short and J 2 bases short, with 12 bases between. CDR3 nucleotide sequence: TGTGCTACCACACGGGGTACCTACAATGAGCAGTTCTTC. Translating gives CATTRGTYNEQFF. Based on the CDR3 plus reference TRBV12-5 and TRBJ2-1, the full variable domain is DARVTQTPRHKVTEMGQEVTMRCQPILGHNTVFWYRQTMMQGLELLAYFRNRAPLDDSGMPKDRFSAEMPDATLATLKIQPSEPRDSAVYFCATTRGTYNEQFFGPGTRLTVL.

CDR3 sequence reads: CASSILAAAGEQYF. DNA of the CDR3: TGTGCCAGCAGCATCCTAGCTGCCGCAGGCGAGCAGTACTTC. V is TRBV11-1 and J is TRBJ2-7, with a weak D call TRBD2 (5 bases). V was trimmed by 5 bases and J by 6 bases, leaving 17 bases between them. The CDR3 loop spans 14 amino acids. CDR1 is SGHAT, CDR2 FQDESV, per germline (reference sequence).

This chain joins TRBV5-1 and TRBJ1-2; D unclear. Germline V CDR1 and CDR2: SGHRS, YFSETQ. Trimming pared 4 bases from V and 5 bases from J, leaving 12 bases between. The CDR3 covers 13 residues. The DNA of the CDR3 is TGCGCCAGCAGCCCCGAGGGAGCGTATGGCTACACCTTC. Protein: CASSPEGAYGYTF. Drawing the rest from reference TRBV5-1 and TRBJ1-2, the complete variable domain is KAGVTQTPRYLIKTRGQQVTLSCSPISGHRSVSWYQQTPGQGLQFLFEYFSETQRNKGNFPGRFSGRQFSNSRSEMNVSTLELGDSALYLCASSPEGAYGYTFGSGTRLTVV.

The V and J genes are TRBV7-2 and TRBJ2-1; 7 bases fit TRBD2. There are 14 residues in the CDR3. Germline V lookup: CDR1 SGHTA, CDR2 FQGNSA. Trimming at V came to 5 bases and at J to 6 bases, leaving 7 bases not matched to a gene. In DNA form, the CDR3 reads TGTGCCAGCAGCCCGGGGGGAAGAGGCAATGAGCAGTTCTTC. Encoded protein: CASSPGGRGNEQFF.

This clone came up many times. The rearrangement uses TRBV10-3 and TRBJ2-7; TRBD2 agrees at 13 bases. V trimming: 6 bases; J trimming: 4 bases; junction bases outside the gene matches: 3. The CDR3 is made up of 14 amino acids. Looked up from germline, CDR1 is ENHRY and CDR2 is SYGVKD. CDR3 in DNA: TGTGCCATCAGAGGGACTAGCGGGGATTACGAGCAGTACTTC. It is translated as CAIRGTSGDYEQYF.

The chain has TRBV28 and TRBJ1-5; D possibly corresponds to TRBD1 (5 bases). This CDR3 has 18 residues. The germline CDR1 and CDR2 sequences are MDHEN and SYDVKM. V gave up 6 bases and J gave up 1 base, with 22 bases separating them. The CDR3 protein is CASSPGGLAGVSNQPQHF. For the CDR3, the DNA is TGTGCCAGCAGCCCCGGGGGACTCGCGGGGGTCAGCAATCAGCCCCAGCATTTT.

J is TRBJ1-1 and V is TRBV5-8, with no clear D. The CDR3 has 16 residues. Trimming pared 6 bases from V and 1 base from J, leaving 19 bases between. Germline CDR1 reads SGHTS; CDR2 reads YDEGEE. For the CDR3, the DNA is TGTGCCAGCACGAGGCCCCTAATACATGGGAACACTGAAGCTTTCTTT. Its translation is CASTRPLIHGNTEAFF.